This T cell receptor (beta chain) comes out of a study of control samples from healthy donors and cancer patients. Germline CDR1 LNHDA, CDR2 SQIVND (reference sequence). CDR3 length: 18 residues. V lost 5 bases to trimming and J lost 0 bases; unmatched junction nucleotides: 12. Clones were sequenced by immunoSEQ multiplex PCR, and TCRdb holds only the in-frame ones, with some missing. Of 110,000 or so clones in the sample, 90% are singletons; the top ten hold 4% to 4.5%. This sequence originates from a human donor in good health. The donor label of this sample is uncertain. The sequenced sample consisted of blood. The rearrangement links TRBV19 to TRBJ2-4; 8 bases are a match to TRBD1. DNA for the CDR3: TGTGCCAGTAGTGCCTCGACAGGGGAAGTGAAAGCCAAAAACATTCAGTACTTC. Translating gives CASSASTGEVKAKNIQYF.